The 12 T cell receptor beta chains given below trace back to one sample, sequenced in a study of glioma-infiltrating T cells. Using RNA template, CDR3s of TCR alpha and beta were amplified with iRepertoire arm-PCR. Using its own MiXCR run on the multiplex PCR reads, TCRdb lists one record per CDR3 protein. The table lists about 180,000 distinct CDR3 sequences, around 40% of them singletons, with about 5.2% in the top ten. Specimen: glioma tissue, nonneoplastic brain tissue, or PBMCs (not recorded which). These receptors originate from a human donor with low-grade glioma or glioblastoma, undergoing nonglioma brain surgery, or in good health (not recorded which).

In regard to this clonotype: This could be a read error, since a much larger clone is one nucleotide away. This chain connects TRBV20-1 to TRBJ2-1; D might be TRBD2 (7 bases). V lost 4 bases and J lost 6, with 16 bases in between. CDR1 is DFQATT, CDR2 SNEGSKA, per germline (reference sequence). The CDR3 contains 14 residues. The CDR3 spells CSATREGGGNEQFF. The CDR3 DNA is TGCAGTGCTACCCGAGAGGGAGGGGGCAATGAGCAGTTCTTC.

The DNA of the CDR3 is TGCAGCGTTACTGTTATCGACGAGCAGTACTTC. It is translated as CSVTVIDEQYF. The V call is TRBV29-1, the J call TRBJ2-7; D uncertain. The V end was cut by 5 bases, the J end by 5 bases, with 10 bases between. The CDR3 runs 11 residues. Germline assignment: CDR1 SQVTM and CDR2 ANQGSEA.

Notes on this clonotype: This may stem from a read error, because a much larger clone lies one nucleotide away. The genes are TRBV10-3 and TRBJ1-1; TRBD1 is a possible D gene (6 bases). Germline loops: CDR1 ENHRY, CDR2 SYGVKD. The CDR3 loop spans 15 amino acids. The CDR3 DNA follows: TGTGCCATCAGTGAGCCCTCGGGGGCGACCACTGAAGCTTCCTTT. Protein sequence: CAISEPSGATTEASF.

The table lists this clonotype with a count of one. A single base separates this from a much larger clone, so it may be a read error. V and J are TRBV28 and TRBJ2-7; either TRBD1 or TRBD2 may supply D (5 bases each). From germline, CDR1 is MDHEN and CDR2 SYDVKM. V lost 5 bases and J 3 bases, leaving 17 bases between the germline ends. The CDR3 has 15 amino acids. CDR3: CASSHPGTCLYEQYF. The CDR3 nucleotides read TGTGCCAGCAGTCATCCCGGGACCTGTCTCTACGAGCAGTACTTC.

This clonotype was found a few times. CDR3 in DNA: TGTGCCAGCAGATCCCCGGGACTAGCGGGAGGGCCCACAGATACGCAGTATTTT. Residues: CASRSPGLAGGPTDTQYF. This chain uses TRBV11-2 with TRBJ2-3, with 16 positions matching TRBD2. V was pared by 6 bases and J by 2 bases, with 8 bases of the junction left unmatched. CDR3 length: 18 residues. Germline V lookup: CDR1 SGHAT, CDR2 FQNNGV.

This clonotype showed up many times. DNA for the CDR3: TGTGCCAGCAGCCTCAAAACCGGGGAGCTGTTTTTT. Translated, it gives CASSLKTGELFF. The chain has TRBV7-9 and TRBJ2-2; D gene unclear. Trimming stripped 5 bases from V and 5 bases from J, with 6 bases between. Germline-derived CDR1 and CDR2 are SEHNR and FQNEAQ (reference sequence). There are 12 residues in the CDR3.

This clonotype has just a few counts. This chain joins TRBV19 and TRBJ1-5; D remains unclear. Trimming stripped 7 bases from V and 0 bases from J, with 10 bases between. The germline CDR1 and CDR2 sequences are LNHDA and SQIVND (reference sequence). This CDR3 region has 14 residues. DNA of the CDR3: TGTGCCAGTACTGCGACTTATAGCAATCAGCCCCAGCATTTT. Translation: CASTATYSNQPQHF.

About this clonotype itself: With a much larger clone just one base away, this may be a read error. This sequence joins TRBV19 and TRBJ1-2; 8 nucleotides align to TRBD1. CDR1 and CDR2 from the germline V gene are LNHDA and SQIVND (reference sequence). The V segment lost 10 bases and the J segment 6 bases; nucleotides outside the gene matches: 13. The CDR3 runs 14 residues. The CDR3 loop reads CATNAGTGWHGYTF. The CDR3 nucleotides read TGTGCCACCAACGCCGGGACAGGTTGGCATGGCTACACCTTC.

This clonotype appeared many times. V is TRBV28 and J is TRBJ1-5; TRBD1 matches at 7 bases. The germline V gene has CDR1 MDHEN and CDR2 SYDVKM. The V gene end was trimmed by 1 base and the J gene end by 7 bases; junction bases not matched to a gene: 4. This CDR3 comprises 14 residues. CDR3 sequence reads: CASSLSQGVQPQHF. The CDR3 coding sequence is TGTGCCAGCAGTTTATCGCAGGGGGTACAGCCCCAGCATTTT. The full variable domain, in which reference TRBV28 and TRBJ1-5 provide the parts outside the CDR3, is DVKVTQSSRYLVKRTGEKVFLECVQDMDHENMFWYRQDPGLGLRLIYFSYDVKMKEKGDIPEGYSVSREKKERFSLILESASTNQTSMYLCASSLSQGVQPQHFGDGTRLSIL.

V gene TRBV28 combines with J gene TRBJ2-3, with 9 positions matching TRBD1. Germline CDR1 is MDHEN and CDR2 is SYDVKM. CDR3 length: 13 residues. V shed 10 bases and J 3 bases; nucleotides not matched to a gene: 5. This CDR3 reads CAIRDRATDTQYF. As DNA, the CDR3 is TGTGCCATCAGGGACAGGGCTACAGATACGCAGTATTTT. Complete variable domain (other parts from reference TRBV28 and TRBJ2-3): DVKVTQSSRYLVKRTGEKVFLECVQDMDHENMFWYRQDPGLGLRLIYFSYDVKMKEKGDIPEGYSVSREKKERFSLILESASTNQTSMYLCAIRDRATDTQYFGPGTRLTVL.

The CDR3 region is CASNARVQETQYF. The CDR3 coding sequence is TGTGCCAGCAACGCGCGGGTCCAAGAGACCCAGTACTTC. This chain links TRBV2 with TRBJ2-5; perhaps TRBD2 as D (5 bases). Trimming cost V 7 bases and J 1 base, with 10 bases left between them. The V gene's germline CDR1 is SNHLY and CDR2 FYNNEI. The CDR3 is 13 amino acids.

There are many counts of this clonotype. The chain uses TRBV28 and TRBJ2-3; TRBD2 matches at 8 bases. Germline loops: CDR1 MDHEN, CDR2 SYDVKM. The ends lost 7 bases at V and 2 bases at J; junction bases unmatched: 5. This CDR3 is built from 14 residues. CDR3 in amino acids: CASIQAGATDTQYF. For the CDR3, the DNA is TGTGCCAGCATCCAAGCGGGAGCCACAGATACGCAGTATTTT.